This T cell receptor beta chain comes out of a study of PD-1 blockade in mismatch repair-deficient tumors. Using immunoSEQ multiplex PCR, the repertoire was profiled, and TCRdb retains in-frame clones only, with some absent. Of some 120,000 clones listed, about 83% are singletons. The CDR3 is made up of 19 amino acids. CDR1 and CDR2 from the germline V gene are PRHDT and FYEKMQ (reference sequence). The junction had 11 bases not matched to a gene; V was cut back by 6 bases and J by 2 bases. The sequenced sample was peripheral blood, obtained approximately 60 weeks after starting pembrolizumab. This chain joins TRBV13 and TRBJ2-2; 14 bases agree with TRBD2. The TCR originated in an adult with mismatch repair-deficient cancer. The CDR3 is CASSLSGLAGGPNTGELFF. The CDR3 bases are TGTGCCAGCAGTCTTTCCGGACTAGCGGGAGGACCCAACACCGGGGAGCTGTTTTTT.